This is a list of T cell receptor beta chains from one sample in a study of T cell responses to AZD1222 COVID-19 vaccine. The repertoire was sequenced with immunoSEQ multiplex PCR; TCRdb's copy has only in-frame clones and lacks some. The profile shows fewer than 100,000 clones, about 85% of them singletons. The starting material was peripheral blood, obtained on day 0 of AZD1222 vaccination. The source of these receptors is an adult in good health. Both conserved end residues are trimmed from each CDR3. D genes are given only for firm matches.

CDR3aa: ASSLVGSTYEQY
d_gene: .
j_gene: TRBJ2-7
v_gene: TRBV5-6

CDR3aa: ASSPGQVQNEKLF
d_gene: TRBD1
j_gene: TRBJ1-4
v_gene: TRBV18

CDR3aa: ASSWDRSAETQY
d_gene: TRBD1
j_gene: TRBJ2-5
v_gene: TRBV11-2

CDR3aa: ASSPAPGGGYT
d_gene: TRBD1
j_gene: TRBJ1-2
v_gene: TRBV5-1

CDR3aa: ASSLGGQEPARSGNTIY
d_gene: TRBD1
j_gene: TRBJ1-3
v_gene: TRBV5-1

CDR3aa: ASSTRVTSGNTIY
d_gene: .
j_gene: TRBJ1-3
v_gene: TRBV19

CDR3aa: ASSLVTGNQPQH
d_gene: .
j_gene: TRBJ1-5
v_gene: TRBV5-8

CDR3aa: ASSLSGFFSNQPQH
d_gene: .
j_gene: TRBJ1-5
v_gene: TRBV5-6

CDR3aa: ASSLDRGVREKLF
d_gene: TRBD1
j_gene: TRBJ1-4
v_gene: TRBV13

CDR3aa: ATSQDRNTEAF
d_gene: .
j_gene: TRBJ1-1
v_gene: TRBV2